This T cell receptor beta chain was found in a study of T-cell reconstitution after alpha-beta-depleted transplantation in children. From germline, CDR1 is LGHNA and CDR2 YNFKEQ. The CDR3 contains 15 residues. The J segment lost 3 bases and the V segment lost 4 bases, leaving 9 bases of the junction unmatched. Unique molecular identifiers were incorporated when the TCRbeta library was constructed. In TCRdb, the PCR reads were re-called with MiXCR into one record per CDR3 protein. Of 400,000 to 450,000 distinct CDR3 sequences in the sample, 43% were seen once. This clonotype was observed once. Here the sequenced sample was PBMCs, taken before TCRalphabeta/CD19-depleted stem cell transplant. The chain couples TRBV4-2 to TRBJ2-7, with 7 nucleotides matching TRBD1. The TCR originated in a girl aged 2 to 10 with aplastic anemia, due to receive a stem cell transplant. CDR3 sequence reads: CASSRTPGTDYEQYF. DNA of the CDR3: TGTGCCAGCAGCCGCACGCCCGGGACAGACTACGAGCAGTACTTC.